This is a list of T cell receptor beta chains from one sample in a study of PD-1 blockade in classical Hodgkin lymphoma. The assay was immunoSEQ multiplex PCR, and TCRdb's table has in-frame clones only and misses some. The sample holds fewer than 25,000 clones; over 70% are singletons and the top ten take roughly 6.7%. The starting material was peripheral blood mononuclear cells (PBMCs), obtained at baseline. Receptor source: a human donor with classical Hodgkin lymphoma. CDR3s include the opening cysteine and the closing phenylalanine or tryptophan. Fields, in order: CDR3 length, clone size, J gene, D gene, V gene, CDR3 DNA, CDR3 protein. The D gene is left open where the match is weak. The listing skips clone size in some rows; elsewhere it reads once, few, many or a size class.

13	few	TRBJ1-2	TRBD1	TRBV5-6	TGTGCCAGCATCTCTCGGGACAGCTATGGCTACACCTTC	CASISRDSYGYTF
16	.	TRBJ2-7	.	TRBV1	TGCACCAGCAGCCAAGAGGTTGGACTAGCGTCCTACGAGCAGTACTTC	CTSSQEVGLASYEQYF
12	.	TRBJ2-7	.	TRBV2	TGTGCCAGCAGCACTGACTCCTACGAGCAGTACTTC	CASSTDSYEQYF
12	.	TRBJ1-5	.	TRBV6-1	TGTGCCAGCAGTGAAAGGGGAACAGCCCAGCATTTT	CASSERGTAQHF
16	.	TRBJ1-3	.	TRBV2	TGTGCCAGCAGCGGAACCGGCGAGCGCTCTGGAAACACCATATATTTT	CASSGTGERSGNTIYF
14	.	TRBJ1-3	.	TRBV28	TGTGCCAGCAGTTTCCTGCTTTTGGGAAACACCATATATTTT	CASSFLLLGNTIYF
14	.	TRBJ2-3	TRBD1	TRBV29-1	TGCAGCGTTGGGACAGGAAGATTCACAGATACGCAGTATTTT	CSVGTGRFTDTQYF
14	.	TRBJ1-2	.	TRBV7-2	TGTGCCAGCAGCTTAACGGTGGACGCTTATGGCTACACCTTC	CASSLTVDAYGYTF
15	.	TRBJ2-3	TRBD1	TRBV5-6	TGTGCCAGCAGCCCCGGGACAGGGGTGCGAAATACGCAGTATTTT	CASSPGTGVRNTQYF
17	once	TRBJ2-3	TRBD1	TRBV4-3	TGCGCCAGCAGCCAAGATGGGTGGGGACAGGGAACAGATACGCAGTATTTT	CASSQDGWGQGTDTQYF
15	.	TRBJ1-3	TRBD1	TRBV6-1	TGTGCCAGCAACCAACAGGGGGCTGGAGGAAACACCATATATTTT	CASNQQGAGGNTIYF
15	.	TRBJ2-1	.	TRBV19	TGTGCCAGCCAAACACGGGGCGGGTTCAACAATGAGCAGTTCTTC	CASQTRGGFNNEQFF
13	.	TRBJ2-7	.	TRBV5-4	TGTGCCAGCAGCTTGGGCCCACTCTACGAGCAGTACTTC	CASSLGPLYEQYF
16	few	TRBJ1-1	.	TRBV11-2	TGTGCCAGCAGCTTAGAGTTTGGGGCCAGGAAAACTGAAGCTTTCTTT	CASSLEFGARKTEAFF
18	.	TRBJ2-1	TRBD2	TRBV7-9	TGTGCCAGCAGCGGTCCGACTAGCGGGGGCCCCTTTGACAATGAGCAGTTCTTC	CASSGPTSGGPFDNEQFF
15	once	TRBJ2-2	.	TRBV11-2	TGTGCCAGCAGCTGGGGGACGGGGAACACCGGGGAGCTGTTTTTT	CASSWGTGNTGELFF
16	.	TRBJ1-2	TRBD1	TRBV28	TGTGCCAGCAGTCGGACAGGGGGGCGAAGGAACTATGGCTACACCTTC	CASSRTGGRRNYGYTF
15	.	TRBJ2-5	.	TRBV2	TGTGCCAGCAGAGCCTACAGGGAACTTCAAGAGACCCAGTACTTC	CASRAYRELQETQYF
14	few	TRBJ2-1	.	TRBV5-4	TGTGCCAGCAGCTTTAATCCTAGTCGCGATGAGCAGTTCTTC	CASSFNPSRDEQFF
14	.	TRBJ2-5	.	TRBV5-6	TGTGCCAGCAGCTTGGAAACAGTCCAAGAGACCCAGTACTTC	CASSLETVQETQYF
14	.	TRBJ2-2	.	TRBV2	TGTGCCAGCAGTGAAGGTGGGCTCACCGGGGAGCTGTTTTTT	CASSEGGLTGELFF
13	.	TRBJ1-1	TRBD1	TRBV5-1	TGCGCCAGCTCCAGGGACAGCAACACTGAAGCTTTCTTT	CASSRDSNTEAFF
14	.	TRBJ2-7	.	TRBV21-1	TGTGCCAGCAGCAAAGAGGACAGGGGCTACGAGCAGTACTTC	CASSKEDRGYEQYF
17	few	TRBJ2-3	.	TRBV28	TGTGCCAGCAGTTTCTCTGAGGAGCACGTAAGCACAGATACGCAGTATTTT	CASSFSEEHVSTDTQYF
17	few	TRBJ2-2	TRBD2	TRBV11-3	TGTGCCAGCAGTCTCTCGTGGGGAGGGGAGGACACCGGGGAGCTGTTTTTT	CASSLSWGGEDTGELFF
14	.	TRBJ2-3	TRBD1	TRBV5-1	TGCGCCAGCAGCTTGGACAGGGGAAAAGATACGCAGTATTTT	CASSLDRGKDTQYF
15	.	TRBJ2-1	.	TRBV5-1	TGCGCCAGCAGCTCCCAAGGGGGAACCGAGGATGAGCAGTTCTTC	CASSSQGGTEDEQFF
15	.	TRBJ1-6	TRBD1	TRBV7-2	TGTGCCAGCAGCATGGACAGGGCCTATAATTCACCCCTCCACTTT	CASSMDRAYNSPLHF
15	.	TRBJ2-1	.	TRBV10-3	TGTGCCATCAGTGAGTCGAGGGGCTCCTGCAATGAGCAGTTCTTC	CAISESRGSCNEQFF
16	.	TRBJ2-3	.	TRBV27	TGTGCCAGCAGTTCCCTTAAGACCCATAGCACAGATACGCAGTATTTT	CASSSLKTHSTDTQYF
13	medium-sized	TRBJ2-7	.	TRBV19	TGTGCCAGTAGTATAGTTGAGGGCGTCGAGCAGTACTTC	CASSIVEGVEQYF
17	.	TRBJ1-1	.	TRBV7-9	TGTGCCAGCAGCTTAGAGGTCAAACGGAAAGCGAACACTGAAGCTTTCTTT	CASSLEVKRKANTEAFF
16	.	TRBJ1-5	.	TRBV15	TGTGCCACCAGCAGACCCGACCTAAAAGGCAATCAGCCCCAGCATTTT	CATSRPDLKGNQPQHF
17	.	TRBJ2-1	TRBD1	TRBV7-8	TGTGCCAGCAGCTTAGTAGGTAGGGACAGGGGTTACAATGAGCAGTTCTTC	CASSLVGRDRGYNEQFF
15	.	TRBJ1-2	.	TRBV7-2	TGTGCCAGCAGCTTAGAAGGGATCCCCTTGAGTGGCTACACCTTC	CASSLEGIPLSGYTF
15	.	TRBJ1-1	.	TRBV19	TGTGCCAGTAGTCCCGCAGGACAGTTGAACACTGAAGCTTTCTTT	CASSPAGQLNTEAFF
15	.	TRBJ2-7	.	TRBV4-3	TGCGCCAGCAGCCAAGAACATGTAAGCTCCTACGAGCAGTACTTC	CASSQEHVSSYEQYF
14	.	TRBJ1-2	TRBD1	TRBV4-1	TGCGCCAGCAGCCAAGTAGGACAGGCCTATGGCTACACCTTC	CASSQVGQAYGYTF
13	.	TRBJ2-5	.	TRBV6-1	TGTGCCAGCAGTGTGGGGGTACAAGAGACCCAGTACTTC	CASSVGVQETQYF
16	once	TRBJ2-3	.	TRBV7-2	TGTGCCAGCAGCTTGAGGGGGCGGGGTTACACAGATACGCAGTATTTT	CASSLRGRGYTDTQYF
16	few	TRBJ2-5	TRBD2	TRBV13	TGTGCCAGCAGCCCCACCTTAGCGGGTTCCGAGGAGACCCAGTACTTC	CASSPTLAGSEETQYF
13	.	TRBJ2-7	.	TRBV7-2	TGTGCCAGCAGCCGATCCTATACCTACGAGCAGTACTTC	CASSRSYTYEQYF
14	.	TRBJ2-1	.	TRBV6-5	TGTGCCAGCAGTTTCCCGCAATCCTACAATGAGCAGTTCTTC	CASSFPQSYNEQFF
16	.	TRBJ1-1	.	TRBV4-1	TGCGCCAGCAGCCAAGCAGGGAAGGACAGTTACACTGAAGCTTTCTTT	CASSQAGKDSYTEAFF
13	.	TRBJ2-1	.	TRBV30	TGTGCCTGGAGTGTAGTGCTAATCAATGAGCAGTTCTTC	CAWSVVLINEQFF
14	.	TRBJ2-3	.	TRBV9	TGTGCCAGCAGCGGACAGACCGGCACAGATACGCAGTATTTT	CASSGQTGTDTQYF
15	once	TRBJ1-3	.	TRBV6-7	TGTGCCAGCAGTTACCCGTTAGGAGCTGTGTTCACCATATATTTT	CASSYPLGAVFTIYF
13	few	TRBJ2-3	.	TRBV6-5	TGTGCCAGCAAGAGAGGTGGCACAGATACGCAGTATTTT	CASKRGGTDTQYF
12	few	TRBJ1-1	TRBD1	TRBV2	TGTGCCAGCAGTCCGGGACAGGGTGAAGCTTTCTTT	CASSPGQGEAFF
14	.	TRBJ2-5	.	TRBV18	TGTGCCAGCTCACGAGGACGCGGGCAAGAGACCCAGTACTTC	CASSRGRGQETQYF
16	.	TRBJ1-1	.	TRBV5-6	TGTGCCAGCAGCCCCCGGGGGTTTACGGGGAACACTGAAGCTTTCTTT	CASSPRGFTGNTEAFF